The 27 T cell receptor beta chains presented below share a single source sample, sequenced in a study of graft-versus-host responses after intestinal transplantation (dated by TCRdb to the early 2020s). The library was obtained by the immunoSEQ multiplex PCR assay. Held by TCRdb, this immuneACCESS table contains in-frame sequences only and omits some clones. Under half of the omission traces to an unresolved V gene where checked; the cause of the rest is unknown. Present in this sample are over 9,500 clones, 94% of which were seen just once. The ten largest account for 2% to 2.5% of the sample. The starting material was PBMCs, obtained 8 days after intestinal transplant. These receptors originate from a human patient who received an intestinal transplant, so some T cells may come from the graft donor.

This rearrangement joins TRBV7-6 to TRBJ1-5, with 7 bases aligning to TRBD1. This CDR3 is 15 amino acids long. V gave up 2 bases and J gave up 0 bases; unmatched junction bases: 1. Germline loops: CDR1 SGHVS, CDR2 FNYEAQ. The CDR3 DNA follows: TGTGCCAGCAGCTTAAGGGACAGTAGCAATCAGCCCCAGCATTTT. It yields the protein CASSLRDSSNQPQHF.

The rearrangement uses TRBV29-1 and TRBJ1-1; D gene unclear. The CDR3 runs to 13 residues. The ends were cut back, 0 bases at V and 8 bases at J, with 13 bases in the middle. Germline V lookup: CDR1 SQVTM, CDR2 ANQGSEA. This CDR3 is CSVEEPRGEEAFF. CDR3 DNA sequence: TGCAGCGTTGAAGAGCCGCGGGGTGAGGAAGCTTTCTTT.

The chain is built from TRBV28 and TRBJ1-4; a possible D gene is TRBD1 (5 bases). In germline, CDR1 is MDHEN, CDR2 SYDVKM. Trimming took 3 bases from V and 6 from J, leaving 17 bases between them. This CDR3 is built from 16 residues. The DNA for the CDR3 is TGTGCCAGCAGTTTTTCAGGGCCTCCTAGTGATGAAAAACTGTTTTTT. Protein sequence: CASSFSGPPSDEKLFF.

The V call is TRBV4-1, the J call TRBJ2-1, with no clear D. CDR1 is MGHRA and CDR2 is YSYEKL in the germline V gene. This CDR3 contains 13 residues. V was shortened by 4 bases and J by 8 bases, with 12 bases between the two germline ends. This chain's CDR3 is CASSLFVVDEQFF. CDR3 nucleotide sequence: TGCGCCAGCAGCCTATTCGTGGTGGATGAGCAGTTCTTC.

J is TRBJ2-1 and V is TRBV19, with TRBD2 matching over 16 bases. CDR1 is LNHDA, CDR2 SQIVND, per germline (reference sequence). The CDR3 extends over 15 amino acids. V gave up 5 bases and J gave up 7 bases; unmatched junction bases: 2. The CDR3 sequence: CASSGTSGGANEQFF. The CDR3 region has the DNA TGTGCCAGTAGTGGGACTAGCGGGGGGGCGAATGAGCAGTTCTTC.

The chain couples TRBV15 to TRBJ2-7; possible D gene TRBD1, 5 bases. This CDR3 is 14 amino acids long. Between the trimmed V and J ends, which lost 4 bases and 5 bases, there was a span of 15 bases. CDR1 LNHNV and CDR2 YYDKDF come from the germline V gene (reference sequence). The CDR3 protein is CATSINGHADEQYF. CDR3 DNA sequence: TGTGCCACCAGCATTAACGGACACGCCGACGAGCAGTACTTC.

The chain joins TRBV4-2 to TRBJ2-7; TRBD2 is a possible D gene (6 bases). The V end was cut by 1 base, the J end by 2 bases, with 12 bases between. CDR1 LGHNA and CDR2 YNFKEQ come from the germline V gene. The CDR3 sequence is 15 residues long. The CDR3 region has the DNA TGTGCCAGCAGCCAAGGGATGGGGGGTCCCTACGAGCAGTACTTC. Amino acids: CASSQGMGGPYEQYF.

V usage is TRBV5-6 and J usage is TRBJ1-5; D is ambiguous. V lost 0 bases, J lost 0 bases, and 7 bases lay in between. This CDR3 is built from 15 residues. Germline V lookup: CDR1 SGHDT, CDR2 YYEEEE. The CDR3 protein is CASSLGGHSNQPQHF. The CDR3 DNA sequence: TGTGCCAGCAGCTTGGGCGGCCATAGCAATCAGCCCCAGCATTTT.

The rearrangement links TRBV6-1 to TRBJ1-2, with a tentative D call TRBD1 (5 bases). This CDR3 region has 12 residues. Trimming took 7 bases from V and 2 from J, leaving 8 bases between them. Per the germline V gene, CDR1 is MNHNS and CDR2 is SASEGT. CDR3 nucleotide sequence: TGTGCCAGCACCCGGGACAACTATGGCTACACCTTC. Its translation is CASTRDNYGYTF.

CDR3 region: CASSSQGEAYGYTF. Written as DNA, the CDR3 is TGTGCCAGCAGCTCACAGGGGGAGGCCTATGGCTACACCTTC. J is TRBJ1-2 and V is TRBV9; 8 bases fit TRBD1. The ends lost 4 bases at V and 4 bases at J; junction bases unmatched: 6. CDR3 length equals 14 residues. Germline V lookup: CDR1 SGDLS, CDR2 YYNGEE.

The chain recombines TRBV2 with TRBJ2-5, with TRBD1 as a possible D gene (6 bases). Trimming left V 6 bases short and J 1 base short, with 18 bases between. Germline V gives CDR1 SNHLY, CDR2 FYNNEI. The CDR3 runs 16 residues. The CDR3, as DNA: TGTGCCAGCAGCTTACCCCAGGGGTATATCCAAGAGACCCAGTACTTC. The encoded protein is CASSLPQGYIQETQYF. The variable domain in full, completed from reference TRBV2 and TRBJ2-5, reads EPEVTQTPSHQVTQMGQEVILRCVPISNHLYFYWYRQILGQKVEFLVSFYNNEISEKSEIFDDQFSVERPDGSNFTLKIRSTKLEDSAMYFCASSLPQGYIQETQYFGPGTRLLVL.

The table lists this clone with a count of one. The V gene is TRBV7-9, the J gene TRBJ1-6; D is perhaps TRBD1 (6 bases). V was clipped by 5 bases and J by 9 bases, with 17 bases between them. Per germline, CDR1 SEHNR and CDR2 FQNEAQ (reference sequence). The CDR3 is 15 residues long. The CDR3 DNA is TGTGCCAGCAGCCCCGGAGGCATCAGGGGTTCACCCCTCCACTTT. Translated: CASSPGGIRGSPLHF.

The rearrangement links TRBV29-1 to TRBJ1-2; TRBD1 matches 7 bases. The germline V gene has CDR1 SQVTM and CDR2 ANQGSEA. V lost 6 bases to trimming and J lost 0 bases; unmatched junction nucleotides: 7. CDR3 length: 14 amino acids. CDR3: CSVMGGTANYGYTF. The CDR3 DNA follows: TGCAGCGTCATGGGGGGGACAGCTAACTATGGCTACACCTTC.

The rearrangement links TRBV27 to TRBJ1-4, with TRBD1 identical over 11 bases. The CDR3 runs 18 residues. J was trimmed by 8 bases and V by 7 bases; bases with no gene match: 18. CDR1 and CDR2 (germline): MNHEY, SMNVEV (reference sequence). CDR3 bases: TGTGCCAGCACCCGAGAAACCCGGGACAGGGGGATTGAGGAAAAACTGTTTTTT. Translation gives CASTRETRDRGIEEKLFF.

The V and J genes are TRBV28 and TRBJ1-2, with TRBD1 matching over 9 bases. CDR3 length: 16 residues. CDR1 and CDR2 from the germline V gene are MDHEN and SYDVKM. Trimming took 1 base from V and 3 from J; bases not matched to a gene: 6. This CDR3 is CASSLSQGAGDYGYTF. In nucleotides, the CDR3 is TGTGCCAGCAGTTTATCACAGGGGGCCGGTGACTATGGCTACACCTTC.

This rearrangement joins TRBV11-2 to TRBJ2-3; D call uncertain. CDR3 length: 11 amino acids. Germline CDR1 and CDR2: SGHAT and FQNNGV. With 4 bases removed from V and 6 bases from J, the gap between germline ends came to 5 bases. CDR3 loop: CASSSLDTQYF. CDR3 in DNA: TGTGCCAGCAGCTCCTTGGATACGCAGTATTTT.

The CDR3 bases are TGTGCCAGCAGCGTAGATGGGACAGGGGTCTATGGCTACACCTTC. Residues: CASSVDGTGVYGYTF. The rearrangement links TRBV9 to TRBJ1-2, with 10 bases that match TRBD1. Trimming cost V 0 bases and J 4 bases; bases outside gene matches: 3. This CDR3 has 15 amino acids. Germline values: CDR1 SGDLS, CDR2 YYNGEE.

The CDR3: CASSEAAYNEQFF. The CDR3 region has the DNA TGTGCCAGCAGTGAGGCAGCCTACAATGAGCAGTTCTTC. The chain combines TRBV2 with TRBJ2-1; D gene unclear. The germline gives CDR1 SNHLY, CDR2 FYNNEI. The V end was cut by 3 bases, the J end by 2 bases, with 5 bases between. This CDR3 contains 13 residues.

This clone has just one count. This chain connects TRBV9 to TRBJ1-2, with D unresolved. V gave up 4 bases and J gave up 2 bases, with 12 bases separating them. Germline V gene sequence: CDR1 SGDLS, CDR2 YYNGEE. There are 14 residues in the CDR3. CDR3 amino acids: CASSQQRTNYGYTF. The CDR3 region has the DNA TGTGCCAGCAGCCAACAGAGGACGAACTATGGCTACACCTTC.

CDR3 bases: TGTGCCACCAGGACGGGAGGGACAGGGAACACTGAAGCTTTCTTT. It codes for CATRTGGTGNTEAFF. The chain is built from TRBV15 and TRBJ1-1; the match to TRBD1 covers 8 bases. With V trimmed by 6 bases and J by 1 base, 7 bases remained unmatched. CDR1 LNHNV and CDR2 YYDKDF come from the germline V gene (reference sequence). The CDR3 has 15 residues.

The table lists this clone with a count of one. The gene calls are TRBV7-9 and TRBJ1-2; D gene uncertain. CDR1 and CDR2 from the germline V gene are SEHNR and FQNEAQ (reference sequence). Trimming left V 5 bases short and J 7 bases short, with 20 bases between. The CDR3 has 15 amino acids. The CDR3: CASSASEGIWRGYTF. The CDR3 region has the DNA TGTGCCAGCAGCGCCTCAGAGGGTATATGGCGTGGCTACACCTTC.

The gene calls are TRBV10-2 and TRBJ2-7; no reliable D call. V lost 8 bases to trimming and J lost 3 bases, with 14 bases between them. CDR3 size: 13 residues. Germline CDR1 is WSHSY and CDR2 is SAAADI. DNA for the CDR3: TGCGCCAGCGCCGGACCAAATTTCTACGAGCAGTACTTC. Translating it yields CASAGPNFYEQYF.

CDR3 region: CATSRVRLAGDNEQFF. The CDR3 DNA reads as TGTGCCACCAGCAGAGTAAGACTAGCGGGCGACAATGAGCAGTTCTTC. This chain links TRBV15 with TRBJ2-1; TRBD2 aligns across 10 bases. This CDR3 is built from 16 residues. The junction had 5 bases not matched to a gene; V was cut back by 1 base and J by 5 bases. Germline V gene lookup returns CDR1 LNHNV and CDR2 YYDKDF (reference sequence). The whole variable domain, filled in from reference TRBV15 and TRBJ2-1, reads DAMVIQNPRYQVTQFGKPVTLSCSQTLNHNVMYWYQQKSSQAPKLLFHYYDKDFNNEADTPDNFQSRRPNTSFCFLDIRSPGLGDTAMYLCATSRVRLAGDNEQFFGPGTRLTVL.

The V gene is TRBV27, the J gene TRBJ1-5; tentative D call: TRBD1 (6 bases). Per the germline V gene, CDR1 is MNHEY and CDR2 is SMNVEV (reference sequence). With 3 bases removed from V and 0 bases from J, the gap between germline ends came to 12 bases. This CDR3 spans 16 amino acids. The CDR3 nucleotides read TGTGCCAGCAGTTTCTTAGGGACACCTAGCAATCAGCCCCAGCATTTT. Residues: CASSFLGTPSNQPQHF.

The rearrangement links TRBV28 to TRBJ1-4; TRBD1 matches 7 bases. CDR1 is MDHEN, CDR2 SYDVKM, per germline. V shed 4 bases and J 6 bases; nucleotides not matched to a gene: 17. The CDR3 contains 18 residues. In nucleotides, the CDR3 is TGTGCCAGCAGTTGGCCCTACAGGGGCGCGGGGAGGTATGAAAAACTGTTTTTT. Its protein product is CASSWPYRGAGRYEKLFF. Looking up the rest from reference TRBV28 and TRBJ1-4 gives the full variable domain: DVKVTQSSRYLVKRTGEKVFLECVQDMDHENMFWYRQDPGLGLRLIYFSYDVKMKEKGDIPEGYSVSREKKERFSLILESASTNQTSMYLCASSWPYRGAGRYEKLFFGSGTQLSVL.

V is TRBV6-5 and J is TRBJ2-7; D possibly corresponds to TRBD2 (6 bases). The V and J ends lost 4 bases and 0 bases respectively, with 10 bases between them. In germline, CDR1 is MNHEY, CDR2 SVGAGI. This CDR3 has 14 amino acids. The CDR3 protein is CASSSEGPSYEQYF. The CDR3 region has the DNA TGTGCCAGCAGTTCGGAGGGTCCCTCCTACGAGCAGTACTTC.

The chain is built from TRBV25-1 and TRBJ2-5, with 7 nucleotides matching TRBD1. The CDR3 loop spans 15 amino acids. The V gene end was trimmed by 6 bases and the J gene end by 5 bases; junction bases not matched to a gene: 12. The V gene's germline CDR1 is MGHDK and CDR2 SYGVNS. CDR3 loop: CASRGDSKVGETQYF. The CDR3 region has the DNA TGTGCCAGCAGGGGGGACAGTAAGGTCGGGGAGACCCAGTACTTC.